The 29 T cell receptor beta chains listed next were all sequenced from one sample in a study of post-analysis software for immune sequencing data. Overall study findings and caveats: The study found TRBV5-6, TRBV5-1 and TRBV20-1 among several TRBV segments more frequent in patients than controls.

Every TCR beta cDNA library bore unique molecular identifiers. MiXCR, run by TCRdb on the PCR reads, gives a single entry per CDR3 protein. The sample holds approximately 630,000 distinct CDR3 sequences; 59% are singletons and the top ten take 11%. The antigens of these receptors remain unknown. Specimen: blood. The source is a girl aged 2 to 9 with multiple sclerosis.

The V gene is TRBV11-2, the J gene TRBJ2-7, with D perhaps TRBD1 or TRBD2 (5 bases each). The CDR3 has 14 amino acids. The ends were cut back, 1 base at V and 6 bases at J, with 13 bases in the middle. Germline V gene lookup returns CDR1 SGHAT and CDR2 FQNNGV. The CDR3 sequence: CASSLAGADGEQYF. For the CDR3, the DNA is TGTGCCAGCAGCTTAGCCGGGGCCGACGGCGAGCAGTACTTC.

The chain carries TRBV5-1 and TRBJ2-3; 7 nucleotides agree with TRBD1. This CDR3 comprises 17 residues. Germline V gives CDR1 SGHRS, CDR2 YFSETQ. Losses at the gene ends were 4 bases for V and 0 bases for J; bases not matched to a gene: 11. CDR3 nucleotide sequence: TGCGCCAGCAGCCCTACGAGGGGGCGTGCTAGCACAGATACGCAGTATTTT. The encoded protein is CASSPTRGRASTDTQYF.

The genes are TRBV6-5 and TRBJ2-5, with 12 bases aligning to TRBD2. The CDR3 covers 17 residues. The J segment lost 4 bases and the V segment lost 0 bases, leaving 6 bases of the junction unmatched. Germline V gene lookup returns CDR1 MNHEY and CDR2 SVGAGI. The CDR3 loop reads CASSYSSLAGGRETQYF. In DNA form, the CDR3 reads TGTGCCAGCAGTTACTCGTCCCTAGCGGGGGGGCGAGAGACCCAGTACTTC.

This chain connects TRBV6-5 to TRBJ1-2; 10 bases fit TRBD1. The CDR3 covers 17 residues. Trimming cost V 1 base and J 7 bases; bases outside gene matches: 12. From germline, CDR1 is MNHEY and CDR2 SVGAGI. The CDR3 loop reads CASSYLRHRDRGSGYTF. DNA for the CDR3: TGTGCCAGCAGTTACTTGAGACACCGGGACAGGGGATCTGGCTACACCTTC.

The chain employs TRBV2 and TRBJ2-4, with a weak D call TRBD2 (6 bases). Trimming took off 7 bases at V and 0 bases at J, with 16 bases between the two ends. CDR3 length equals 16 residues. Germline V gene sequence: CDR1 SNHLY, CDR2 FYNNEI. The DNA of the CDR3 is TGTGCCAGCACGGGGGAGCGGCTTGTAGCCAAAAACATTCAGTACTTC. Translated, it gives CASTGERLVAKNIQYF.

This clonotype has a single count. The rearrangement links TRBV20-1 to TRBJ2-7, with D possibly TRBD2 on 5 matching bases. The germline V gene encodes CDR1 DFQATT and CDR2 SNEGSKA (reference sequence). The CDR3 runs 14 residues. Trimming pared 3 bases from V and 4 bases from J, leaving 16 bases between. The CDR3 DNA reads TGCAGTGCTAGTCATGGGGAGAACGGTTACGAGCAGTACTTC. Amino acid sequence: CSASHGENGYEQYF.

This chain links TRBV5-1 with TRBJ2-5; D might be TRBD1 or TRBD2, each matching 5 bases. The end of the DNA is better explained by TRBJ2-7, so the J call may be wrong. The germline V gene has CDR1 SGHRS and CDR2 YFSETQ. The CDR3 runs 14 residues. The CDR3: CASSRDATGYEQYF. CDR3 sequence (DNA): TGCGCCAGCAGCCGGGACGCTACAGGATACGAGCAGTACTTC.

Here the CDR3 reads CSAQGVSSYNEQFF. The CDR3 DNA reads TGCAGTGCTCAGGGGGTTAGCTCCTACAATGAGCAGTTCTTC. V gene TRBV20-1 combines with J gene TRBJ2-1, with TRBD1 matching 7 bases. V shed 5 bases and J 0 bases; nucleotides not matched to a gene: 4. The germline V gene encodes CDR1 DFQATT and CDR2 SNEGSKA (reference sequence). The CDR3 loop spans 14 amino acids.

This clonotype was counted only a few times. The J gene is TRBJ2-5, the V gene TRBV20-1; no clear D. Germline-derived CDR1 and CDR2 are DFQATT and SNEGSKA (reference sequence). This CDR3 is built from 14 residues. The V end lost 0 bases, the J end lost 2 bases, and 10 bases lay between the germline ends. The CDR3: CSARDRNRQETQYF. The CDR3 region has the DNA TGCAGTGCTAGAGATCGAAACAGACAAGAGACCCAGTACTTC.

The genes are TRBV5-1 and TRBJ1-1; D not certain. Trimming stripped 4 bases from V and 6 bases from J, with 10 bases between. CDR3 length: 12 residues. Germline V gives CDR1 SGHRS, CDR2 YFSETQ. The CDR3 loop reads CASSLSASEAFF. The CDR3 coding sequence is TGCGCCAGCAGCCTATCAGCGTCTGAAGCTTTCTTT.

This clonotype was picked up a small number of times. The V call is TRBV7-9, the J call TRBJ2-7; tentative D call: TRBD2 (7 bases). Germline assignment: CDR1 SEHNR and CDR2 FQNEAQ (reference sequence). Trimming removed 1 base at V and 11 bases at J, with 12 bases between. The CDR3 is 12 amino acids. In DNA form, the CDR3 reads TGTGCCAGCAGCTTAGATGGGGGGGGCAAGTACTTC. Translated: CASSLDGGGKYF.

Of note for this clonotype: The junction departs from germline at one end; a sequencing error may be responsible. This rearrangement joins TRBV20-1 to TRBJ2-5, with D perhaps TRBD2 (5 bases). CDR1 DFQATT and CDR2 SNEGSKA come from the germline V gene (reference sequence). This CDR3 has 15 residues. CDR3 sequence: CSAGEWETVGETQYF. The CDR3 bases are TGCAGTGCTGGAGAGTGGGAGACCGTAGGAGAGACCCAGTACTTC.

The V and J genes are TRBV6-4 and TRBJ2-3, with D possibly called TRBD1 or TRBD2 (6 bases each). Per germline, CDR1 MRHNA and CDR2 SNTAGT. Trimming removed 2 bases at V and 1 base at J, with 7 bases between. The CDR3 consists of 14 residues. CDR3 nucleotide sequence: TGTGCCAGCAGTGACCGGGGGCGCACAGATACGCAGTATTTT. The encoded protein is CASSDRGRTDTQYF.

CDR3: CSAGREGTDTQYF. Written as DNA, the CDR3 is TGCAGTGCTGGGCGGGAGGGGACAGATACGCAGTATTTT. This chain links TRBV20-1 with TRBJ2-3, with 9 nucleotides matching TRBD2. J gave up 3 bases and V 5 bases, and 3 bases lay outside the gene matches. The germline V gene encodes CDR1 DFQATT and CDR2 SNEGSKA (reference sequence). The CDR3 consists of 13 residues.

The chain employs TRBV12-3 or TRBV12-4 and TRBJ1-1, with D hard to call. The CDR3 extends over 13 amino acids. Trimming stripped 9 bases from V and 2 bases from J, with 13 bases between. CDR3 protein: CASKWRANTEAFF. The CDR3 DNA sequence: TGTGCCAGTAAGTGGAGAGCCAACACTGAAGCTTTCTTT.

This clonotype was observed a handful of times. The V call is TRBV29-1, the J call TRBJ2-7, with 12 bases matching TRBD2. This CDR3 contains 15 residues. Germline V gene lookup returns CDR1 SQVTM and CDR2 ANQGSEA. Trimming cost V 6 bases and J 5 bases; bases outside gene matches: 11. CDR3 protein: CSVGLAGGPWNEQYF. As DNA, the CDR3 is TGCAGCGTCGGTCTAGCGGGAGGGCCGTGGAACGAGCAGTACTTC.

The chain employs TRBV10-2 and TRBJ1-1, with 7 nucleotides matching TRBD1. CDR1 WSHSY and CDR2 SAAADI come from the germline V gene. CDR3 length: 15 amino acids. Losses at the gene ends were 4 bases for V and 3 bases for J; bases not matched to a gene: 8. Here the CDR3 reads CASSADTGVDTEAFF. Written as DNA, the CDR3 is TGCGCCAGCAGTGCTGACACAGGGGTTGACACTGAAGCTTTCTTT.

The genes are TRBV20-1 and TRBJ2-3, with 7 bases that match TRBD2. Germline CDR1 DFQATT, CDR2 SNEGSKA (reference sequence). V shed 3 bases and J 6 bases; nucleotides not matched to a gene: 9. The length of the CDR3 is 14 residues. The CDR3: CSARGGSAGDTQYF. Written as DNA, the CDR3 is TGCAGTGCTAGGGGCGGGAGCGCCGGGGATACGCAGTATTTT.

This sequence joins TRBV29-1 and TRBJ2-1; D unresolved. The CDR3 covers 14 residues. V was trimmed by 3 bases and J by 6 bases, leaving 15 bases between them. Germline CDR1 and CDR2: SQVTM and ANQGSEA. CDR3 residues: CSVDGLGVGNEQFF. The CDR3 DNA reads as TGCAGCGTTGACGGTCTGGGTGTGGGCAATGAGCAGTTCTTC.

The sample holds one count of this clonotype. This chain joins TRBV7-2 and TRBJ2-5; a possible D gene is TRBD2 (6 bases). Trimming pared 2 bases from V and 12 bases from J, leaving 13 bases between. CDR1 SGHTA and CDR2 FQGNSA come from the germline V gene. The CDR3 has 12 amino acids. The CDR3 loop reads CASSLRRDEKYF. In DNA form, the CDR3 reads TGTGCCAGCAGCTTACGGCGGGACGAGAAGTACTTC.

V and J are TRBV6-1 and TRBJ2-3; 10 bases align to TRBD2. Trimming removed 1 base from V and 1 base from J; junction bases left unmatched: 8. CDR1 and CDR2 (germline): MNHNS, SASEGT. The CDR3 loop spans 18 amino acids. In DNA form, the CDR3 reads TGTGCCAGCAGTGAAGTAGCGGGAGGAATTGGGGGCACAGATACGCAGTATTTT. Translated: CASSEVAGGIGGTDTQYF.

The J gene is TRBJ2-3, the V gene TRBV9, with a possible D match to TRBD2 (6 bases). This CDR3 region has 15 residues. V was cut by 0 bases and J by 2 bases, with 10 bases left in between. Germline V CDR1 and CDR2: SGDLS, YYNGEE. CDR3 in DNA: TGTGCCAGCAGCGTAGGGGGACTTACCACAGATACGCAGTATTTT. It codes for CASSVGGLTTDTQYF.

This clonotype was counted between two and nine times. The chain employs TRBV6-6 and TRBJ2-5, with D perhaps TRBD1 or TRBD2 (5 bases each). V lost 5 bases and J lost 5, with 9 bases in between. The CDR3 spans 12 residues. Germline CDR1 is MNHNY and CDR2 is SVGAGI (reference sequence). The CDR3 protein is CASSAGSETQYF. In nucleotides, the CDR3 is TGTGCCAGCAGTGCAGGGAGCGAGACCCAGTACTTC.

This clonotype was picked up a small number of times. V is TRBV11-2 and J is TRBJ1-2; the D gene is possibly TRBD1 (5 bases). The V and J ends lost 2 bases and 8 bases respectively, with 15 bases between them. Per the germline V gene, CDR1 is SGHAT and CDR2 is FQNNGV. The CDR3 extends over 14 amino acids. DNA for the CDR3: TGTGCCAGCAGCTTATTAGCGGGGCAAAACGGCTACACCTTC. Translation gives CASSLLAGQNGYTF. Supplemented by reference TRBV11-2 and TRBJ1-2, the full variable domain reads EAGVAQSPRYKIIEKRQSVAFWCNPISGHATLYWYQQILGQGPKLLIQFQNNGVVDDSQLPKDRFSAERLKGVDSTLKIQPAKLEDSAVYLCASSLLAGQNGYTFGSGTRLTVV.

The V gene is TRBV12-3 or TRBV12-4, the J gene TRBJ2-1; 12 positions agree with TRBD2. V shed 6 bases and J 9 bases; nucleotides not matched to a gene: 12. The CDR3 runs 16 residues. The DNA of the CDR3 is TGTGCCAGCAGCCCAAAACCCAGGACTAGCGGGGTTGAGCAGTTCTTC. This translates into CASSPKPRTSGVEQFF.

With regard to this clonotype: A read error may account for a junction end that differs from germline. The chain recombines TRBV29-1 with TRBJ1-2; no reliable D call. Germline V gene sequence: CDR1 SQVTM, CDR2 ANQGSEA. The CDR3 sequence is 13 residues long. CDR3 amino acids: CSVEVTGTYGYTF. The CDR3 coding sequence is TGCAGCGTCGAAGTGACGGGAACCTATGGCTACACCTTC.

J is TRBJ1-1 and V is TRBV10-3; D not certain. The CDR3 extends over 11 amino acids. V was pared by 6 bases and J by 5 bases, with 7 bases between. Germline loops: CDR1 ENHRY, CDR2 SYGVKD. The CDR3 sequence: CAISPGTEAFF. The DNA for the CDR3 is TGTGCCATCAGCCCGGGGACTGAAGCTTTCTTT.

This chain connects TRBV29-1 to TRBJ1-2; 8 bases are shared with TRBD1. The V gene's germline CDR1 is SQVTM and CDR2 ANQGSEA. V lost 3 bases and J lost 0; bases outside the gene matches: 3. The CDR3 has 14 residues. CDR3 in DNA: TGCAGCGTTGATGGACAGGGTCCTAACTATGGCTACACCTTC. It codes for CSVDGQGPNYGYTF.

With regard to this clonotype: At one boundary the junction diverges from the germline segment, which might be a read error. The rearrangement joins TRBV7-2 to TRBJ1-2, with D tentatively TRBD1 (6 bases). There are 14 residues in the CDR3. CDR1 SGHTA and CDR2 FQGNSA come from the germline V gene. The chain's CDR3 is CASSLEQGNYGYTF. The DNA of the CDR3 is TGTGCCAGTAGCTTAGAACAGGGCAACTATGGCTACACCTTC.